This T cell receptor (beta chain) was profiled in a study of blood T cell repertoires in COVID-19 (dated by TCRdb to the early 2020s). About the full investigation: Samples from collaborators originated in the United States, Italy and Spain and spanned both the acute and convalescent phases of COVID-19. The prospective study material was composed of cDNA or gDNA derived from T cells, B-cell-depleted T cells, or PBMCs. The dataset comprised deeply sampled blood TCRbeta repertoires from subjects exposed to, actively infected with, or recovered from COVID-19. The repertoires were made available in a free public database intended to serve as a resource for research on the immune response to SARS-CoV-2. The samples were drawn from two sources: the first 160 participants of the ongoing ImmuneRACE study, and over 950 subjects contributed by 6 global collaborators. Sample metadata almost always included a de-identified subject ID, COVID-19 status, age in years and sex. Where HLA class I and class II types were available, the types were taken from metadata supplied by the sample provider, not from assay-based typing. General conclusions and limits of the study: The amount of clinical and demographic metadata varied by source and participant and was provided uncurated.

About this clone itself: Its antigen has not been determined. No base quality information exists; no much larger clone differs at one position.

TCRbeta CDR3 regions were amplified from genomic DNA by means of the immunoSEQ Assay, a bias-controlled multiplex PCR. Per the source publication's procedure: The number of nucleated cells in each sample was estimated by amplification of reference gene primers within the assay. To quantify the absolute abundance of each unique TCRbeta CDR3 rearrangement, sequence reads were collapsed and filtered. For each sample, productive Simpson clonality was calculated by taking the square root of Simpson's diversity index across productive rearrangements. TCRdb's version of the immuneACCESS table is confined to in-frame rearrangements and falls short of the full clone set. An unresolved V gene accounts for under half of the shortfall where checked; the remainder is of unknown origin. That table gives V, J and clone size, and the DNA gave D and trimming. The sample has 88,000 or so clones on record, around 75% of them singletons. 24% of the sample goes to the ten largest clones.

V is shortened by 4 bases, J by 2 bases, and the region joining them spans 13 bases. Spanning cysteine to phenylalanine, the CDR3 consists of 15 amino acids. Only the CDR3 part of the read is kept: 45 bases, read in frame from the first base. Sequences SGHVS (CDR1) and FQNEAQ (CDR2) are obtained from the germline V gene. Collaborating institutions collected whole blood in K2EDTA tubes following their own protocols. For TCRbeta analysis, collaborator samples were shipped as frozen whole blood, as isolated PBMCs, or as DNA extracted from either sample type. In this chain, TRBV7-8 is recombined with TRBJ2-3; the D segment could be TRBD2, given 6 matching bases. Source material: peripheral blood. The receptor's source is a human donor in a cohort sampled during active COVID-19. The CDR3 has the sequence CASSSLAGLTDTQYF. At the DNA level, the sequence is TGTGCCAGCAGCTCCCTTGCGGGACTCACAGATACGCAGTATTTT. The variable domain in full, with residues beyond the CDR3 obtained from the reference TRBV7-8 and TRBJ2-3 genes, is GAGVSQSPRYKVAKRGQDVALRCDPISGHVSLFWYQQALGQGPEFLTYFQNEAQLDKSGLPSDRFFAERPEGSVSTLKIQRTQQEDSAVYLCASSSLAGLTDTQYFGPGTRLTVL.